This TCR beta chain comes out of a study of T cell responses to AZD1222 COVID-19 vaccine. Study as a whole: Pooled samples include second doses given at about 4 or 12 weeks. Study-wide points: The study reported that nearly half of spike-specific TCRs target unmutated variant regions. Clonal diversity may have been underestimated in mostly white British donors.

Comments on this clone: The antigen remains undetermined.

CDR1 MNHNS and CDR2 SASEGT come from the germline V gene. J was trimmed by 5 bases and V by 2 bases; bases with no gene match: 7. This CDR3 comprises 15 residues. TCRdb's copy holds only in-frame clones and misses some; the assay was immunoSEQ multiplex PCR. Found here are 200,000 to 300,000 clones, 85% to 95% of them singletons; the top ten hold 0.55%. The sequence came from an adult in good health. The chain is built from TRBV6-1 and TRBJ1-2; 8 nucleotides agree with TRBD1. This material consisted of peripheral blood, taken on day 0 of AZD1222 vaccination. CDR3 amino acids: CASSEIADRGYGYTF. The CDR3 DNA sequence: TGTGCCAGCAGTGAAATCGCTGACAGGGGATATGGCTACACCTTC.